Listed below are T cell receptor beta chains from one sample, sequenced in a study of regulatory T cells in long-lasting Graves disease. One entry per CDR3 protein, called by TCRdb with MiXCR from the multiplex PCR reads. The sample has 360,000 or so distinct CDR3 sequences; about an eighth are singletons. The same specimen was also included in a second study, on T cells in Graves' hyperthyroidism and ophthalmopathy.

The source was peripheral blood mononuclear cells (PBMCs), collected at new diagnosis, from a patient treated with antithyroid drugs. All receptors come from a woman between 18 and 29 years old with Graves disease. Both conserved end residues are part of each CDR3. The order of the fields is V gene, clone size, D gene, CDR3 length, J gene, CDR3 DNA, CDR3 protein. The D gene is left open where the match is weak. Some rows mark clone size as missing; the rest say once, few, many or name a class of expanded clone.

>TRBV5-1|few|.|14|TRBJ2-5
TGCGCCAGCAGCTTGGGTAGCTTTCAAGAGACCCAGTACTTC
CASSLGSFQETQYF
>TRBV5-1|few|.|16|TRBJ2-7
TGCGCCAGCAGCTTTTTTGCGACAGAAATAACCTACGAGCAGTACTTC
CASSFFATEITYEQYF
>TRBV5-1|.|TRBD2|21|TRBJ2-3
TGCGCCAGCAGCTGGCGGTCCGGGACTAGCGGGGGGCTCAGACGCCCAGATACGCAGTATTTT
CASSWRSGTSGGLRRPDTQYF
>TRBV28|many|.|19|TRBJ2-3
TGTGCCAGCAGTTTATTCTATCAGGGAATCACCGTTGGCACAGATACGCAGTATTTT
CASSLFYQGITVGTDTQYF
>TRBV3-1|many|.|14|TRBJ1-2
TGTGCCAGCAGCCCAGAGGTCCTGGACTATGGCTACACCTTC
CASSPEVLDYGYTF
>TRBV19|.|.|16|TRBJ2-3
TGTGCCAGTAGTATAGTTCCCAGCGGTCCCACAGATACGCAGTATTTT
CASSIVPSGPTDTQYF
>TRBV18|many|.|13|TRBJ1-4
TGTGCCAGCTCACCACCGAGGGCAGGCCGACTGTTTTTT
CASSPPRAGRLFF
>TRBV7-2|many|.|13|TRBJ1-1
TGTGCCAGCAGCTTCCCGCAGAACACTGAAGCTTTCTTT
CASSFPQNTEAFF
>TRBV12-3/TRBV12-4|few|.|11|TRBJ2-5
TGTGCCAGCAGCACTGCGGTCGCCCAGTACTTC
CASSTAVAQYF
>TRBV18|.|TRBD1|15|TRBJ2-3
TGTGCCAGCTCACCACCGGGGACAGGCACAGATACGCAGTATTTT
CASSPPGTGTDTQYF
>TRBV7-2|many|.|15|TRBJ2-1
TGTGCCAGCAGTTCAAGGGGGGTCTCCTACAATGAGCAGTTCTTC
CASSSRGVSYNEQFF
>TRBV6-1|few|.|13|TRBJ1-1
TGTGCCAGCACGGAGGGGGTGAACACTGAAGCTTTCTTT
CASTEGVNTEAFF
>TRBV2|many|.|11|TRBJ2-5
TGTGCCAGCAGTACTGGGGAGACCCAGTACTTC
CASSTGETQYF
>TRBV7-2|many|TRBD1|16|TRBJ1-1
TGTGCCAGCAGCTGGGGACCGGACAGGGTGAACACTGAAGCTTTCTTT
CASSWGPDRVNTEAFF
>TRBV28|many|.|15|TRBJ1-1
TGTGCCAGCAGCCAGACGAGGGGGAGAGGTACTGAAGCTTTCTTT
CASSQTRGRGTEAFF
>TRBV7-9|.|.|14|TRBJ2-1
TGTGCCAGCAGCTTATCGGCGTTATACAATGAGCAGTTCTTC
CASSLSALYNEQFF
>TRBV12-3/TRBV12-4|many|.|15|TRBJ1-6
TGTGCCAGCAGTTTAGCTTTCTTGGACAGATCACCCCTCCACTTT
CASSLAFLDRSPLHF
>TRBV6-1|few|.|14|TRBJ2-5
TGTGCCAGCAGTATCACAGTCCAAGGAGAGACCCAGTACTTC
CASSITVQGETQYF